Listed below are T cell receptor beta chains from one sample, sequenced in a study of blood T cell repertoires in COVID-19. The table came from immunoSEQ multiplex PCR; TCRdb's copy has only in-frame clones and leaves some out. This sample yields around 18,000 clones, of which 80% are seen a single time; approximately 10% belongs to the top ten. Sequenced input: peripheral blood. These receptors were obtained from an elderly man with acute or convalescent COVID-19. The CDR3 runs from the conserved cysteine through the conserved F or W. Fields, in order: CDR3 protein, CDR3 DNA, D gene, J gene, clone size, V gene. D genes are given only for firm matches. Where a row states a size, it is once, few, many or the class of an expanded clone; other rows omit it.

CDR3aa: CASSRLERETQYF
CDR3nt: TGTGCCAGCAGTCGACTAGAACGCGAGACCCAGTACTTC
d_gene: .
j_gene: TRBJ2-5
abundance: once
v_gene: TRBV6-5

CDR3aa: CASSYVLTGNNSPLHF
CDR3nt: TGTGCCAGCAGTTACGTCTTGACGGGGAATAATTCACCCCTCCACTTT
d_gene: .
j_gene: TRBJ1-6
abundance: .
v_gene: TRBV6-5

CDR3aa: CASSLLGTGSNTIYF
CDR3nt: TGTGCCAGCAGCTTGCTGGGGACAGGGAGCAACACCATATATTTT
d_gene: TRBD1
j_gene: TRBJ1-3
abundance: .
v_gene: TRBV11-2

CDR3aa: CASSPQIRGNTIYF
CDR3nt: TGTGCCAGCAGCCCACAGATTCGTGGAAACACCATATATTTT
d_gene: .
j_gene: TRBJ1-3
abundance: .
v_gene: TRBV7-2

CDR3aa: CASSTQGQGGNQPQHF
CDR3nt: TGTGCCAGTAGTACCCAAGGACAGGGGGGCAATCAGCCCCAGCATTTT
d_gene: TRBD1
j_gene: TRBJ1-5
abundance: .
v_gene: TRBV19

CDR3aa: CASSRKTGGNSPLHF
CDR3nt: TGTGCCAGCAGCAGAAAGACAGGAGGAAATTCACCCCTCCACTTT
d_gene: .
j_gene: TRBJ1-6
abundance: .
v_gene: TRBV5-6

CDR3aa: CASSQVGAYRDRVAKNIQYF
CDR3nt: TGCGCCAGCAGCCAAGTGGGAGCCTACCGGGACAGGGTAGCCAAAAACATTCAGTACTTC
d_gene: TRBD1
j_gene: TRBJ2-4
abundance: .
v_gene: TRBV10-1

CDR3aa: CASSLDAGGSGANVLTF
CDR3nt: TGCGCCAGCAGCTTGGACGCAGGGGGCTCTGGGGCCAACGTCCTGACTTTC
d_gene: TRBD1
j_gene: TRBJ2-6
abundance: .
v_gene: TRBV5-1

CDR3aa: CASNRDREAFF
CDR3nt: TGTGCCAGCAACAGGGACAGGGAAGCTTTCTTT
d_gene: TRBD1
j_gene: TRBJ1-1
abundance: .
v_gene: TRBV11-2

CDR3aa: CASSLYRGSNYEQYF
CDR3nt: TGTGCCAGCAGTTTATACAGGGGGAGCAACTACGAGCAGTACTTC
d_gene: TRBD1
j_gene: TRBJ2-7
abundance: .
v_gene: TRBV27

CDR3aa: CASSSAGTSGENEQFF
CDR3nt: TGTGCCAGCAGTTCCGCCGGGACTAGCGGGGAAAATGAGCAGTTCTTC
d_gene: TRBD2
j_gene: TRBJ2-1
abundance: .
v_gene: TRBV6-5

CDR3aa: CASSARGGGSNQPQHF
CDR3nt: TGTGCCAGCAGTGCGAGAGGGGGGGGGAGCAATCAGCCCCAGCATTTT
d_gene: .
j_gene: TRBJ1-5
abundance: .
v_gene: TRBV27

CDR3aa: CASSQDLGTGSNYGYTF
CDR3nt: TGCGCCAGCAGCCAAGATCTAGGGACAGGGTCTAACTATGGCTACACCTTC
d_gene: TRBD1
j_gene: TRBJ1-2
abundance: .
v_gene: TRBV4-3

CDR3aa: CASSQGRSGGEAQYF
CDR3nt: TGCGCCAGCAGCCAAGGTCGGAGCGGGGGGGAGGCCCAGTACTTC
d_gene: TRBD2
j_gene: TRBJ2-5
abundance: .
v_gene: TRBV4-3

CDR3aa: CASSEGTGFGYTF
CDR3nt: TGTGCCAGCAGTGAGGGGACAGGGTTTGGCTACACCTTC
d_gene: TRBD1
j_gene: TRBJ1-2
abundance: once
v_gene: TRBV6-1

CDR3aa: CASSIRGQGTSGNTIYF
CDR3nt: TGTGCCAGTAGTATAAGGGGCCAGGGAACCTCTGGAAACACCATATATTTT
d_gene: .
j_gene: TRBJ1-3
abundance: .
v_gene: TRBV19

CDR3aa: CASSQFTLGEQYF
CDR3nt: TGCGCCAGCAGCCAATTTACCCTCGGCGAGCAGTACTTC
d_gene: .
j_gene: TRBJ2-7
abundance: .
v_gene: TRBV4-1

CDR3aa: CASSFSVRSGGAMVSAGELFF
CDR3nt: TGTGCCAGCAGTTTTTCGGTTAGAAGCGGGGGGGCAATGGTTTCCGCCGGGGAGCTGTTTTTT
d_gene: TRBD2
j_gene: TRBJ2-2
abundance: .
v_gene: TRBV27

CDR3aa: CASSPMSRTGGNYGYTF
CDR3nt: TGTGCCAGCTCACCAATGAGTCGGACAGGCGGTAACTATGGCTACACCTTC
d_gene: TRBD1
j_gene: TRBJ1-2
abundance: .
v_gene: TRBV18

CDR3aa: CASSLSRDTTGELFF
CDR3nt: TGTGCCAGCAGTTTATCCAGGGATACGACCGGGGAGCTGTTTTTT
d_gene: .
j_gene: TRBJ2-2
abundance: .
v_gene: TRBV28

CDR3aa: CASKEAGRGQFF
CDR3nt: TGTGCCAGCAAAGAAGCGGGGCGAGGGCAGTTCTTC
d_gene: TRBD2
j_gene: TRBJ2-1
abundance: .
v_gene: TRBV7-8

CDR3aa: CSAQRGGSSYGYTF
CDR3nt: TGCAGCGCCCAGAGGGGGGGTAGTAGCTATGGCTACACCTTC
d_gene: .
j_gene: TRBJ1-2
abundance: .
v_gene: TRBV29-1

CDR3aa: CASSLGTGRAKNIQYF
CDR3nt: TGTGCCAGCAGTTTGGGGACAGGGCGAGCCAAAAACATTCAGTACTTC
d_gene: TRBD1
j_gene: TRBJ2-4
abundance: .
v_gene: TRBV27

CDR3aa: CASSLTGGLYEQYF
CDR3nt: TGTGCCAGCAGCCTGACAGGGGGACTCTACGAGCAGTACTTC
d_gene: TRBD1
j_gene: TRBJ2-7
abundance: .
v_gene: TRBV3-1/TRBV3-2

CDR3aa: CASSPGSWSNQPQHF
CDR3nt: TGTGCCAGCTCCCCCGGGAGTTGGAGCAATCAGCCCCAGCATTTT
d_gene: .
j_gene: TRBJ1-5
abundance: .
v_gene: TRBV18